The 7 T cell receptor beta chains given below trace back to one sample, sequenced in a study of radiation and T cells in renal cell carcinoma. The method was immunoSEQ multiplex PCR; TCRdb's version includes in-frame clones alone and lacks a portion of them. The profile shows roughly 120,000 clones, approximately 75% of them singletons. Time point here: blood 2 weeks post-SBRT. The treatment was: 15 Gy SBRT to primary tumor, nephrectomy 4 weeks later. Sequences were derived from blood, sampled from a patient whose treatment included radiotherapy and nephrectomy. These receptors originate from a woman aged 60 to 75 with renal cell carcinoma.

This chain connects TRBV7-3 to TRBJ1-1, with 10 bases lining up with TRBD1. Per germline, CDR1 SGHTA and CDR2 FQGTGA. This CDR3 is built from 17 residues. Trimming at V came to 1 base and at J to 4 bases, leaving 9 bases not matched to a gene. CDR3 DNA: TGTGCCAGCAGCTTAATTGGGACAGGGGCGGTCGGCACTGAAGCTTTCTTT. Amino acid sequence: CASSLIGTGAVGTEAFF.

The rearrangement links TRBV28 to TRBJ2-7, with D tentatively TRBD1 (5 bases). Germline V gene data show CDR1 as MDHEN and CDR2 as SYDVKM. V lost 3 bases and J lost 5, with 23 bases in between. This CDR3 spans 17 amino acids. The CDR3 DNA is TGTGCCAGCAGTTTCTCCGGCAGCCTGGGGCCTAGGGACGAGCAGTACTTC. Translation: CASSFSGSLGPRDEQYF. Full variable domain (outside the CDR3, taken from reference TRBV28 and TRBJ2-7): DVKVTQSSRYLVKRTGEKVFLECVQDMDHENMFWYRQDPGLGLRLIYFSYDVKMKEKGDIPEGYSVSREKKERFSLILESASTNQTSMYLCASSFSGSLGPRDEQYFGPGTRLTVT.

The chain has TRBV15 and TRBJ2-3; D not certain. In germline, CDR1 is LNHNV, CDR2 YYDKDF (reference sequence). CDR3 length equals 13 residues. V was clipped by 1 base and J by 3 bases, with 5 bases between them. The CDR3 loop is CATSRGSTDTQYF. CDR3 sequence (DNA): TGTGCCACCAGCAGAGGGTCGACAGATACGCAGTATTTT.

The chain couples TRBV6-5 to TRBJ1-5; D remains ambiguous. The V end lost 0 bases, the J end lost 5 bases, and 14 bases lay between the germline ends. CDR1 and CDR2 from the germline V gene are MNHEY and SVGAGI. The CDR3 is 16 residues long. The chain's CDR3 is CASSYSFLSLDQPQHF. CDR3 nucleotides: TGTGCCAGCAGTTACTCGTTCCTATCCCTGGATCAGCCCCAGCATTTT.

Here the CDR3 DNA reads TGTGCCAGCAGCTATTCGAGCCGTCATCATGGCTACAATGAGCAGTTCTTC. The encoded protein is CASSYSSRHHGYNEQFF. V is TRBV5-6 and J is TRBJ2-1; D uncertain. The CDR3 spans 17 residues. Germline V gives CDR1 SGHDT, CDR2 YYEEEE. Trimming stripped 3 bases from V and 3 bases from J, with 19 bases between.

The genes are TRBV5-1 and TRBJ1-6; TRBD1 might be the D (6 bases). Per germline, CDR1 SGHRS and CDR2 YFSETQ. V lost 2 bases to trimming and J lost 10 bases, with 13 bases between them. The CDR3 spans 14 residues. CDR3 in amino acids: CASSFGRGQSPLHF. As DNA, the CDR3 is TGCGCCAGCAGCTTTGGCAGGGGCCAGTCACCCCTCCACTTT.

V gene TRBV11-3 combines with J gene TRBJ2-7; D is uncertain. The germline V gene has CDR1 SGHNT and CDR2 YENEEA. This CDR3 has 14 amino acids. V was clipped by 1 base and J by 0 bases, with 7 bases between them. This chain's CDR3 is CASSLGDRSYEQYF. Written as DNA, the CDR3 is TGTGCCAGCAGCTTAGGGGATCGCTCCTACGAGCAGTACTTC.